This passage covers 23 T cell receptor beta chains from one sample sequenced in a study of T-cell reconstitution after alpha-beta-depleted transplantation in children. Molecular barcoding with unique molecular identifiers was used for the TCRbeta library. TCRdb recomputed calls from the PCR reads with MiXCR, one row per CDR3 protein. The profile shows some 350,000 distinct CDR3 sequences, 16% of them singletons. Material: PBMCs, mostly from graft donor cells, obtained 360 days after TCRalphabeta/CD19-depleted stem cell transplant. Source of these receptors: a male patient aged 2 to 10 who had a stem cell transplant for acute lymphoblastic leukemia, so the T cells may come from the graft donor.

CDR3 sequence: CASSTTGKLQETQYF. The CDR3 DNA reads TGTGCCAGCAGCACGACAGGGAAGCTCCAAGAGACCCAGTACTTC. The rearrangement joins TRBV28 to TRBJ2-5; 7 positions match TRBD1. Trimming took 6 bases from V and 1 from J; bases not matched to a gene: 8. Germline CDR1 is MDHEN and CDR2 is SYDVKM. The CDR3 runs to 15 residues.

The table lists this clonotype with many counts. The V and J genes are TRBV29-1 and TRBJ2-5, with a weak D call TRBD1 (5 bases). Deletions cut 4 bases from V and 5 bases from J, with 14 bases between. CDR1 and CDR2 from the germline V gene are SQVTM and ANQGSEA. The CDR3 has 13 residues. DNA for the CDR3: TGCAGCGTTGGTCCCAGGGTGGAGGAGACCCAGTACTTC. Its protein product is CSVGPRVEETQYF.

V usage is TRBV6-1 and J usage is TRBJ1-3; tentatively, D is TRBD1 (5 bases). V gave up 6 bases and J gave up 0 bases, with 18 bases separating them. Germline V lookup: CDR1 MNHNS, CDR2 SASEGT. The length of the CDR3 is 17 residues. The CDR3 sequence is CASSQPGVGNSGNTIYF. The CDR3 DNA follows: TGTGCCAGCAGCCAGCCGGGGGTCGGGAACTCTGGAAACACCATATATTTT.

This clonotype turned up a few times. This rearrangement joins TRBV3-1 to TRBJ2-6; D uncertain. Trimming took off 4 bases at V and 0 bases at J, with 10 bases between the two ends. This CDR3 spans 16 amino acids. Germline V gene sequence: CDR1 LGHDT, CDR2 YNNKEL (reference sequence). Here the CDR3 reads CASSPRRYSGANVLTF. The CDR3 bases are TGTGCCAGCAGCCCCAGGCGATACTCTGGGGCCAACGTCCTGACTTTC.

This chain joins TRBV20-1 and TRBJ1-1; D is possibly TRBD1 (5 bases). V lost 3 bases, J lost 10 bases, and 21 bases lay in between. CDR3 length: 14 residues. Per germline, CDR1 DFQATT and CDR2 SNEGSKA (reference sequence). The CDR3 DNA reads as TGCAGTGCTAGCCCAGGAATCAGGGTTTTGGGAGCTTTCTTT. Translating gives CSASPGIRVLGAFF.

This clonotype was seen more than once but under ten times. The V gene is TRBV12-3 or TRBV12-4, the J gene TRBJ1-2, with D uncertain. This CDR3 spans 13 amino acids. Trimming took off 6 bases at V and 2 bases at J, with 10 bases between the two ends. The CDR3 here is CASRIRANYGYTF. The CDR3 DNA follows: TGTGCCAGCAGGATCCGGGCGAACTATGGCTACACCTTC.

The chain is built from TRBV10-3 and TRBJ1-6, with TRBD1 as a possible D gene (6 bases). The germline V gene encodes CDR1 ENHRY and CDR2 SYGVKD. This CDR3 contains 15 residues. The V end lost 0 bases, the J end lost 7 bases, and 10 bases lay between the germline ends. CDR3 sequence (DNA): TGTGCCATCAGTGAGTCGTGGACAGAGAATTCACCCCTCCACTTT. Encoded protein: CAISESWTENSPLHF.

As to this clonotype: The germline gene is not matched at one end of the junction; a read error may be the cause. The gene calls are TRBV7-7 and TRBJ2-5; D ambiguous. The CDR3 contains 14 residues. The V gene's germline CDR1 is SSHAT and CDR2 FNYEAQ (reference sequence). The CDR3 region has the DNA TGTGCTAGCAGCCCTCTGGGGTACCAAGAGACCCAGTACTTC. This codes for CASSPLGYQETQYF.

This clonotype has only a few counts. This chain joins TRBV7-2 and TRBJ2-3, with 12 nucleotides matching TRBD2. The CDR3 sequence is 17 residues long. J lost 1 base, V lost 5 bases, and 7 bases had no gene match. Germline V gene sequence: CDR1 SGHTA, CDR2 FQGNSA. The CDR3 is CASSIPWTSGGTDTQYF. CDR3 bases: TGTGCCAGCAGCATACCATGGACTAGCGGGGGCACAGATACGCAGTATTTT.

The rearrangement uses TRBV13 and TRBJ2-3; 11 nucleotides align to TRBD2. CDR1 is PRHDT, CDR2 FYEKMQ, per germline (reference sequence). The CDR3 is 16 residues long. Germline trimming cut 5 bases from V and 2 bases from J; bases unmatched to any gene: 6. CDR3 in amino acids: CASSERLAGPTDTQYF. DNA for the CDR3: TGTGCCAGCAGCGAGCGACTAGCGGGGCCCACAGATACGCAGTATTTT.

The chain is built from TRBV18 and TRBJ2-7; 11 bases agree with TRBD2. There are 17 residues in the CDR3. Trimming at V came to 3 bases and at J to 5 bases, leaving 12 bases not matched to a gene. Germline CDR1 reads KGHSH; CDR2 reads LQKENI. CDR3 coding DNA: TGTGCCAGCTCACCCACGATGGGGACTAGCGGTAGGCACGAGCAGTACTTC. It codes for CASSPTMGTSGRHEQYF.

This clonotype showed up many times. This chain uses TRBV20-1 with TRBJ2-1; D not certain. V was clipped by 6 bases and J by 6 bases, with 21 bases between them. The CDR3 totals 15 residues. CDR1 DFQATT and CDR2 SNEGSKA come from the germline V gene (reference sequence). DNA for the CDR3: TGCAGTGCCCTCCCTCTGGGCCTAGGGTTCAATGAGCAGTTCTTC. Translating gives CSALPLGLGFNEQFF.

This clonotype was counted at least ten times. The chain couples TRBV5-1 to TRBJ2-1; D is undetermined. The CDR3 runs 14 residues. CDR1 and CDR2 from the germline V gene are SGHRS and YFSETQ. The germline V and J ends were trimmed by 5 bases and 5 bases, with 14 bases remaining between them. CDR3 loop: CASRSFGTNNEQFF. The CDR3, as DNA: TGCGCCAGCAGGTCGTTCGGTACCAACAATGAGCAGTTCTTC.

The chain recombines TRBV6-2 or TRBV6-3 with TRBJ1-2; the match to TRBD1 covers 8 bases. Germline V gene lookup returns CDR1 MNHEY and CDR2 SVGEGT. V was clipped by 4 bases and J by 6 bases; unmatched bases: 4. This CDR3 region has 13 residues. The CDR3 spells CASSLWTGNGYTF. The CDR3 nucleotides read TGTGCCAGCAGTTTGTGGACAGGGAATGGCTACACCTTC.

This clonotype was detected many times. The V gene is TRBV20-1, the J gene TRBJ2-1; 14 bases fit TRBD2. Germline loops: CDR1 DFQATT, CDR2 SNEGSKA (reference sequence). With 5 bases clipped from V and 2 bases from J, the junction kept 5 bases outside the gene matches. The CDR3 loop spans 16 amino acids. The CDR3, as DNA: TGCAGTGCTGGGGGACTAGCGGGAGCCCCCTACAATGAGCAGTTCTTC. This encodes CSAGGLAGAPYNEQFF.

This clonotype was counted a few times. The J gene is TRBJ2-5, the V gene TRBV4-2; D might be TRBD2 (5 bases). Germline V CDR1 and CDR2: LGHNA, YNFKEQ. The CDR3 totals 16 residues. With 0 bases removed from V and 2 bases from J, the gap between germline ends came to 13 bases. This CDR3 reads CASSQDTRDWQETQYF. The CDR3 coding sequence is TGTGCCAGCAGCCAAGATACGAGGGATTGGCAAGAGACCCAGTACTTC.

This clonotype was observed a few times. V is TRBV4-1 and J is TRBJ1-2; the D is unclear. The CDR3 length is 14 residues. The V gene's germline CDR1 is MGHRA and CDR2 YSYEKL. With 0 bases removed from V and 8 bases from J, the gap between germline ends came to 13 bases. CDR3 DNA sequence: TGCGCCAGCAGCCAAGACTTACCAGGTTCCGGCTACACCTTC. It is translated as CASSQDLPGSGYTF.

The chain has TRBV7-2 and TRBJ2-1; the match to TRBD2 covers 7 bases. Germline V CDR1 and CDR2: SGHTA, FQGNSA. The CDR3 extends over 15 amino acids. V lost 2 bases and J lost 6; bases outside the gene matches: 7. The CDR3 sequence is CASSLMGTIPNEQFF. The CDR3 DNA follows: TGTGCCAGCAGCTTAATGGGGACTATTCCCAATGAGCAGTTCTTC.

Of note for this clonotype: This sequence may be a read error, since a much larger clone differs from it by one base. For the CDR3, the DNA is TGCAGCGTTGAGGGCCGGGACAGGGTCTACAATGAGCACTTCTTC. Protein sequence: CSVEGRDRVYNEHFF. V usage is TRBV29-1 and J usage is TRBJ2-1; TRBD1 aligns across 9 bases. The CDR3 extends over 15 amino acids. CDR1 and CDR2 from the germline V gene are SQVTM and ANQGSEA.

This clonotype has just a few counts. The chain couples TRBV3-1 to TRBJ1-1, with unresolved D. The CDR3 consists of 14 residues. Trimming left V 1 base short and J 4 bases short, with 10 bases between. Germline CDR1 is LGHDT and CDR2 is YNNKEL (reference sequence). The CDR3 DNA follows: TGTGCCAGCAGCCAAGTGCTCAGTAGCACTGAAGCTTTCTTT. Its translation: CASSQVLSSTEAFF. Together with reference TRBV3-1 and TRBJ1-1, the CDR3 gives the full variable domain: DTAVSQTPKYLVTQMGNDKSIKCEQNLGHDTMYWYKQDSKKFLKIMFSYNNKELIINETVPNRFSPKSPDKAHLNLHINSLELGDSAVYFCASSQVLSSTEAFFGQGTRLTVV.

In its sample, this clonotype was seen a few times. This chain links TRBV5-1 with TRBJ1-2; 7 bases align to TRBD1. The germline V gene has CDR1 SGHRS and CDR2 YFSETQ. The CDR3 consists of 13 residues. V gave up 4 bases and J gave up 4 bases; unmatched junction bases: 4. CDR3 amino acids: CASSMTGIYGYTF. The CDR3 DNA is TGCGCCAGCAGCATGACAGGGATCTATGGCTACACCTTC.

Only a few counts were recorded for this clonotype. The V call is TRBV4-2, the J call TRBJ2-5, with 8 bases identical to TRBD2. The CDR3 runs 17 residues. Germline assignment: CDR1 LGHNA and CDR2 YNFKEQ. With V trimmed by 1 base and J by 2 bases, 9 bases remained unmatched. CDR3 sequence reads: CASSQALVAGLQETQYF. Here the CDR3 DNA reads TGTGCCAGCAGCCAAGCCCTCGTAGCGGGATTGCAAGAGACCCAGTACTTC.

The CDR3 nucleotides read TGCGCCAGCAGCTTGGGTGTGAGGGGGGCGTGGACCTACAATGAGCAGTTCTTC. Its protein is CASSLGVRGAWTYNEQFF. The rearrangement links TRBV5-1 to TRBJ2-1; tentatively, D is TRBD1 or TRBD2 (6 bases each). This CDR3 is 18 amino acids long. Germline CDR1 reads SGHRS; CDR2 reads YFSETQ. The V end lost 0 bases, the J end lost 2 bases, and 18 bases lay between the germline ends. The entire variable domain, with the rest obtained from reference TRBV5-1 and TRBJ2-1, is as follows: KAGVTQTPRYLIKTRGQQVTLSCSPISGHRSVSWYQQTPGQGLQFLFEYFSETQRNKGNFPGRFSGRQFSNSRSEMNVSTLELGDSALYLCASSLGVRGAWTYNEQFFGPGTRLTVL.